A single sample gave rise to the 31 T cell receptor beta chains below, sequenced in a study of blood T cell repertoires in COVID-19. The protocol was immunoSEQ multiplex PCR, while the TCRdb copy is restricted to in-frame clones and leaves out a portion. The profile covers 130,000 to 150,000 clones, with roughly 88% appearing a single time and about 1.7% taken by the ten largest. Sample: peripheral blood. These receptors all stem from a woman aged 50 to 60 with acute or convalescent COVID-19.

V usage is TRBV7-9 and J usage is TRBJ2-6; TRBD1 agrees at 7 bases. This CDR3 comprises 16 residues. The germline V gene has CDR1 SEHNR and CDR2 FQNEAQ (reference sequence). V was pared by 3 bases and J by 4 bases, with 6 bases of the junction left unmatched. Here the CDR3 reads CASSFETGAGANVLTF. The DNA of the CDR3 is TGTGCCAGCAGCTTTGAAACAGGGGCCGGGGCCAACGTCCTGACTTTC.

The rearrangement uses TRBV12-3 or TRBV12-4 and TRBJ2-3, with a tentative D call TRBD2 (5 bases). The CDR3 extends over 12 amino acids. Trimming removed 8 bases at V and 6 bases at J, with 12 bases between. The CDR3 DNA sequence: TGTGCCAGCGGCCCGCGGGTGGATACGCAGTATTTT. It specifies CASGPRVDTQYF.

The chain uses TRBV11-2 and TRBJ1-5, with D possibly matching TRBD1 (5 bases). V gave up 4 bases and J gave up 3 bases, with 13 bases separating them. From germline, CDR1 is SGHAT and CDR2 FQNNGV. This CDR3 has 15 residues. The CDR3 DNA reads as TGTGCCAGCAGCTCGCCCTTGACAGACAATCAGCCCCAGCATTTT. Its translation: CASSSPLTDNQPQHF.

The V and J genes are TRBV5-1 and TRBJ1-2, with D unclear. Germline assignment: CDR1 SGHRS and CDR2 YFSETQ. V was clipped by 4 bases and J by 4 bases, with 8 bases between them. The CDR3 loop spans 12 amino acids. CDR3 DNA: TGCGCCAGCAGCGCGGCGACCTATGGCTACACCTTC. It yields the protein CASSAATYGYTF.

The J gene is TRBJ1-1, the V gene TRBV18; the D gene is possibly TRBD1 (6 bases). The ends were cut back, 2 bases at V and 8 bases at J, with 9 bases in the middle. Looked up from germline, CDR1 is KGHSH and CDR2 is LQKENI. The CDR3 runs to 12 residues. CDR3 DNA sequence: TGTGCCAGCTCACCAGTACAGGGAGAAGCTTTCTTT. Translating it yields CASSPVQGEAFF.

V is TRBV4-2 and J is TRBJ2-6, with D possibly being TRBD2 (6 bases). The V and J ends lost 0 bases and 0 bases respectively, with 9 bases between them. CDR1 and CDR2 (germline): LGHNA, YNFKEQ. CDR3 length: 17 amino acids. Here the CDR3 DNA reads TGTGCCAGCAGCCAAGAGGGCGGGAACTCTGGGGCCAACGTCCTGACTTTC. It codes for CASSQEGGNSGANVLTF.

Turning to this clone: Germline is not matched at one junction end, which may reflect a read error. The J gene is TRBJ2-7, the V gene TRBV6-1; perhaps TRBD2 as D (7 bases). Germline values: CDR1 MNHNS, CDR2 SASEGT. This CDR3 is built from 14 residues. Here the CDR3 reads CASNEWGGRNEQYF. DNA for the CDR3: TGTGCCAGCAATGAATGGGGGGGCAGGAACGAGCAGTACTTC.

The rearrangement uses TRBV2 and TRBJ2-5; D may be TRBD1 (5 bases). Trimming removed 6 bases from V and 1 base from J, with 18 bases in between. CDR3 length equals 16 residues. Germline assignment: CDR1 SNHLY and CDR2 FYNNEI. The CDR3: CASSDSYTGFQETQYF. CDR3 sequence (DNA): TGTGCCAGCAGCGACAGCTACACCGGATTCCAAGAGACCCAGTACTTC.

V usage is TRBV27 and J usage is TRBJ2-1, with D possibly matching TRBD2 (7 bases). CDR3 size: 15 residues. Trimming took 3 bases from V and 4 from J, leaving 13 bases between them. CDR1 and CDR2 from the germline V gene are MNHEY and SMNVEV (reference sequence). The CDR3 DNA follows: TGTGCCAGCAGTTTGATAGGGGGGGCGTACAATGAGCAGTTCTTC. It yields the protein CASSLIGGAYNEQFF.

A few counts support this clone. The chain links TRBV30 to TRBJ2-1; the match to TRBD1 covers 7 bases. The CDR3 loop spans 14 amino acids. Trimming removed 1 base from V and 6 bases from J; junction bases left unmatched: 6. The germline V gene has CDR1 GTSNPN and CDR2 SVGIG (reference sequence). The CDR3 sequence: CAWSGQGFSNEQFF. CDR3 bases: TGTGCCTGGAGTGGACAGGGTTTCAGCAATGAGCAGTTCTTC.

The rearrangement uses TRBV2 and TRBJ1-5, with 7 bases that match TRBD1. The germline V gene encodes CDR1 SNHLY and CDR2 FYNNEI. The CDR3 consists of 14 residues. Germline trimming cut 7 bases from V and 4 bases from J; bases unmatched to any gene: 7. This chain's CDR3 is CASNPGTENQPQHF. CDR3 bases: TGTGCCAGCAACCCCGGGACAGAGAATCAGCCCCAGCATTTT.

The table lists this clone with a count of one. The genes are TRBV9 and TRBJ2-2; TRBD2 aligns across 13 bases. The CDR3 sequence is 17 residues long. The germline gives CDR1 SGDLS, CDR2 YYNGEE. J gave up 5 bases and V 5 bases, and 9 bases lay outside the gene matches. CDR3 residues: CASRSTSGGPGTGELFF. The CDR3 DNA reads TGTGCCAGCAGGTCGACTAGCGGGGGGCCGGGAACCGGGGAGCTGTTTTTT.

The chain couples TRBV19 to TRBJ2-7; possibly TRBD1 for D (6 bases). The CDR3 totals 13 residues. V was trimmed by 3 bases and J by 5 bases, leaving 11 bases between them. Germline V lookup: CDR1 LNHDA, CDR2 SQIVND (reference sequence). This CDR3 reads CASSMRTVDEQYF. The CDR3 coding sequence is TGTGCCAGTAGTATGCGGACAGTGGACGAGCAGTACTTC.

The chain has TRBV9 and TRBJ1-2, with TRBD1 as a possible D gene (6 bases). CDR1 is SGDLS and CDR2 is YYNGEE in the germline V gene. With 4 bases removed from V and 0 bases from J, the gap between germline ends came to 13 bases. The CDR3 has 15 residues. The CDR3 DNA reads TGTGCCAGCAGCCTCGGACAGCTAGCTAACTATGGCTACACCTTC. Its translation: CASSLGQLANYGYTF. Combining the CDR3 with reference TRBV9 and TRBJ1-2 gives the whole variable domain DSGVTQTPKHLITATGQRVTLRCSPRSGDLSVYWYQQSLDQGLQFLIQYYNGEERAKGNILERFSAQQFPDLHSELNLSSLELGDSALYFCASSLGQLANYGYTFGSGTRLTVV.

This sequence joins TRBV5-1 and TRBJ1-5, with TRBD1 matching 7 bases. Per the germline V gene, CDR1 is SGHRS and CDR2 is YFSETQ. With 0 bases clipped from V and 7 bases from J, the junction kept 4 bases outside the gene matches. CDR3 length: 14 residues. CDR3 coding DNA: TGCGCCAGCAGCTTGGGACAGGGCGGACAGCCCCAGCATTTT. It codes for CASSLGQGGQPQHF.

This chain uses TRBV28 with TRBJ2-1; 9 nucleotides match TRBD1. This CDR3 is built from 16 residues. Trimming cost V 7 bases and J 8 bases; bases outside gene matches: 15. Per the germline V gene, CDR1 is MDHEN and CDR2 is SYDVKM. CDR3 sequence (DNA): TGTGCCAGCACCGGACAGGGGACGCGACACTTAGATGAGCAGTTCTTC. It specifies CASTGQGTRHLDEQFF.

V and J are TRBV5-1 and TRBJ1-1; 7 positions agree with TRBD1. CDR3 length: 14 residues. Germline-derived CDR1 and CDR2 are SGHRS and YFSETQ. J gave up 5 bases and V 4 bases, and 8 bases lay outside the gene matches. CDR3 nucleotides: TGCGCCAGCAGCGCACAGGGGTCGGATACTGAAGCTTTCTTT. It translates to CASSAQGSDTEAFF.

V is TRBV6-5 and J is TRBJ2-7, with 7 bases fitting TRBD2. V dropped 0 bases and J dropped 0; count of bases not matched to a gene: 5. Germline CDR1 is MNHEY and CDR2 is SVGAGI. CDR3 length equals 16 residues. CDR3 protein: CASSYSYGGSSYEQYF. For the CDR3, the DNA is TGTGCCAGCAGTTACTCGTATGGCGGGAGCTCCTACGAGCAGTACTTC.

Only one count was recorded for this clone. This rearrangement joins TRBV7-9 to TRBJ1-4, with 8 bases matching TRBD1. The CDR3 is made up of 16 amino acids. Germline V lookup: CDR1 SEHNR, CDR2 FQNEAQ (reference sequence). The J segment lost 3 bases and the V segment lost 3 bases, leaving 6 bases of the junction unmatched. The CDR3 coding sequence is TGTGCCAGCAGCTTCAGGACAGGGAGGTCTAATGAAAAACTGTTTTTT. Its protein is CASSFRTGRSNEKLFF.

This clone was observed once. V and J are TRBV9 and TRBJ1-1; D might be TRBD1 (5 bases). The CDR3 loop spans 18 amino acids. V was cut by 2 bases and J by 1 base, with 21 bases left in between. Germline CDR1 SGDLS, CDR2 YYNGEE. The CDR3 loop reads CASSVRGGVPVGNTEAFF. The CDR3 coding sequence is TGTGCCAGCAGCGTCCGGGGAGGGGTTCCTGTAGGGAACACTGAAGCTTTCTTT.

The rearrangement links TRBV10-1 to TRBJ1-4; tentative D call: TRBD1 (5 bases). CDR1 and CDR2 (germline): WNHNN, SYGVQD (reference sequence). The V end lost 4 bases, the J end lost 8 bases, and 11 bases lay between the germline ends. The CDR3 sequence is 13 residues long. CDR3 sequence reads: CASSGGAEEKLFF. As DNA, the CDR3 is TGCGCCAGCAGTGGGGGCGCAGAGGAAAAACTGTTTTTT.

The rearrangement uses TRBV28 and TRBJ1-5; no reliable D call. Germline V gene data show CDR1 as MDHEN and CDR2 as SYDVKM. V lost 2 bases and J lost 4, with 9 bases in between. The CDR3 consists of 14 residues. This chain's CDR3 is CASSLGQINQPQHF. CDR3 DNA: TGTGCCAGCAGTTTAGGGCAGATTAATCAGCCCCAGCATTTT.

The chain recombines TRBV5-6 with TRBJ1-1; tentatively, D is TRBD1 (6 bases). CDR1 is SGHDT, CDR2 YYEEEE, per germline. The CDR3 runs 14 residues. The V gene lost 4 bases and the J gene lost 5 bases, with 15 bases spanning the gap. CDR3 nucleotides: TGTGCCAGCAGCCTGCAGGGGCCGGGGACTGAAGCTTTCTTT. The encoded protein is CASSLQGPGTEAFF.

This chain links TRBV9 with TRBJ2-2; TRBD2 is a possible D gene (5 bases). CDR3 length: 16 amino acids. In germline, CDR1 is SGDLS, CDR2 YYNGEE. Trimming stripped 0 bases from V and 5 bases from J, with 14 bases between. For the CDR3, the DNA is TGTGCCAGCAGCGTAGGTCTGGAGCGGTGGACCGGGGAGCTGTTTTTT. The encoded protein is CASSVGLERWTGELFF.

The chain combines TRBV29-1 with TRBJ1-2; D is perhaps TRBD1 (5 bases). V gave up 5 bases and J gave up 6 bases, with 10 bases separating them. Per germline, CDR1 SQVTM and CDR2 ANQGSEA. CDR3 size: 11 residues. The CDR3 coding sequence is TGCAGCGTTCGGGGGTGGGATGGCTACACCTTC. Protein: CSVRGWDGYTF.

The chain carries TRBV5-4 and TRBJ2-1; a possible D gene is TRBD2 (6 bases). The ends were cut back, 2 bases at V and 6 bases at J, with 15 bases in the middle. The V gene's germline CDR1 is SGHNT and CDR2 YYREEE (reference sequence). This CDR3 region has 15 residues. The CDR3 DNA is TGTGCCAGCAGCTTAAGAGCGGACTACATCAATGAGCAGTTCTTC. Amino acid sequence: CASSLRADYINEQFF.

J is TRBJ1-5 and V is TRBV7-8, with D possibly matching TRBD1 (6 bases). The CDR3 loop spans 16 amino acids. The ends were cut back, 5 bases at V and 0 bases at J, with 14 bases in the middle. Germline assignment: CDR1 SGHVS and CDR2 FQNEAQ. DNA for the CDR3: TGTGCCAGCAGCCCCAGGGGACGGTATAGCAATCAGCCCCAGCATTTT. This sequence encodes CASSPRGRYSNQPQHF.

The CDR3 region is CASSTSGTAHGGELFF. The CDR3 nucleotides are TGTGCCAGTAGTACCTCCGGGACAGCCCACGGCGGGGAGCTGTTTTTT. The chain uses TRBV19 and TRBJ2-2; 7 bases map to TRBD1. This CDR3 has 16 amino acids. With V trimmed by 4 bases and J by 7 bases, 12 bases remained unmatched. In germline, CDR1 is LNHDA, CDR2 SQIVND (reference sequence).

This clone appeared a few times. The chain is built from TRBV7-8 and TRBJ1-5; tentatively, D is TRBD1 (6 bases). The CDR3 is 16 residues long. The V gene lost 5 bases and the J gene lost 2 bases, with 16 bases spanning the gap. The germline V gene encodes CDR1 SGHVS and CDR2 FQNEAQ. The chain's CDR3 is CASSPPPQGGNQPQHF. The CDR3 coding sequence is TGTGCCAGCAGCCCTCCCCCACAGGGCGGCAATCAGCCCCAGCATTTT. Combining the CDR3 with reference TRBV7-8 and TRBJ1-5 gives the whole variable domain GAGVSQSPRYKVAKRGQDVALRCDPISGHVSLFWYQQALGQGPEFLTYFQNEAQLDKSGLPSDRFFAERPEGSVSTLKIQRTQQEDSAVYLCASSPPPQGGNQPQHFGDGTRLSIL.

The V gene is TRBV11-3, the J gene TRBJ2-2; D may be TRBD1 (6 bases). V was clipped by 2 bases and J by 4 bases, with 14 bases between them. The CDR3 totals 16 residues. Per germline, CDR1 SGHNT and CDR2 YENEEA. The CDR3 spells CASSLMGAGSTGELFF. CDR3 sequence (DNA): TGTGCCAGCAGCTTAATGGGGGCAGGGAGCACCGGGGAGCTGTTTTTT.

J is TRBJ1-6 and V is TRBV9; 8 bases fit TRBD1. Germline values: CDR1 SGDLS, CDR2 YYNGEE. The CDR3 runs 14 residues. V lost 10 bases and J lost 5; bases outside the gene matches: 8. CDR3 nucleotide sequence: TGTGCCTCCAGGGGGCGTCCGGATAATTCACCCCTCCACTTT. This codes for CASRGRPDNSPLHF.